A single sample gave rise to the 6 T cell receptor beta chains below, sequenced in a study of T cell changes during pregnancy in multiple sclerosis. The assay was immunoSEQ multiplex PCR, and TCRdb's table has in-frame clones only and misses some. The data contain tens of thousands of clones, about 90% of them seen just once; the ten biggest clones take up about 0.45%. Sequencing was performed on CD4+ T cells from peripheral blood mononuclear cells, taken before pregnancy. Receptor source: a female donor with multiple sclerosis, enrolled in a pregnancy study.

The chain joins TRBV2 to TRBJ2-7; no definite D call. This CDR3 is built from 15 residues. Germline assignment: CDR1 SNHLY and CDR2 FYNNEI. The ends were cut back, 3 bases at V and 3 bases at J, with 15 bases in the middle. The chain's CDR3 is CASSESRPTRYEQYF. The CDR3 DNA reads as TGTGCCAGCAGTGAGAGTAGACCGACTCGCTACGAGCAGTACTTC.

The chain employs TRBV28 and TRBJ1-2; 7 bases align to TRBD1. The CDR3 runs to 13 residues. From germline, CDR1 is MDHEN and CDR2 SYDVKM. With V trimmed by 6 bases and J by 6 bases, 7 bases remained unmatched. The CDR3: CASRQNRGHGYTF. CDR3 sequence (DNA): TGTGCCAGCAGACAAAACAGGGGTCATGGCTACACCTTC.

The CDR3 nucleotides read TGCAGCGCCGGACAGGGGACGAACACCGGGGAGCTGTTTTTT. Protein product: CSAGQGTNTGELFF. The chain uses TRBV29-1 and TRBJ2-2, with 9 nucleotides matching TRBD1. This CDR3 is 14 amino acids long. V shed 7 bases and J 0 bases; nucleotides not matched to a gene: 3. Germline V gene sequence: CDR1 SQVTM, CDR2 ANQGSEA.

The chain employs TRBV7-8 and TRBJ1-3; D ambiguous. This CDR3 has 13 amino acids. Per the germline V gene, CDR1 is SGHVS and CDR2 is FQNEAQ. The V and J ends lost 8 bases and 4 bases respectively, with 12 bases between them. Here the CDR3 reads CASGSSAGNTIYF. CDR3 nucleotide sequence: TGTGCCAGCGGGAGCTCAGCAGGAAACACCATATATTTT.

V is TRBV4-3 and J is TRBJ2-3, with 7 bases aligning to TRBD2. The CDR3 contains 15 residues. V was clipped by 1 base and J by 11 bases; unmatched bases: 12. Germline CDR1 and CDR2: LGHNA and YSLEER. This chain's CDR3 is CASSQVLSGAGKQYF. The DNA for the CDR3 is TGCGCCAGCAGCCAAGTGTTAAGCGGGGCAGGAAAGCAGTATTTT.

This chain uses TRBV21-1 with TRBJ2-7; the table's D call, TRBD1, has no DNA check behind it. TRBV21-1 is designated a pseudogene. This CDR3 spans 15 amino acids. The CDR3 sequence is CASSKHRDSLYEQYF. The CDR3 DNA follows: TGTGCCAGCAGCAAACACAGGGACAGTCTCTACGAGCAGTACTTC.